The clone carrying this T cell receptor beta chain was found a few times. The antigen is unknown. The CDR3 consists of 14 residues. Germline V gene sequence: CDR1 SGHRS, CDR2 YFSETQ. Trimming removed 4 bases from V and 5 bases from J; junction bases left unmatched: 6. The data stem from a study of response to subunit inactivated influenza vaccine. Via MiXCR, TCRdb re-called the RT-PCR reads, giving one row per CDR3 protein. The sample gives under 500,000 distinct CDR3 sequences, roughly 9.8% of which show up once; roughly 12% is in the top ten. Whole-study results and caveats: The authors offered the suggestion that each seasonal influenza vaccination recruits few new T cells.

J is TRBJ2-3 and V is TRBV5-1; TRBD1 matches 8 bases. This material consisted of PBMCs from blood, taken 45 days after vaccination. The TCR comes from a man aged 45-65 years who received an inactivated influenza vaccine. CDR3 sequence: CASSPQGVRDTQYF. The CDR3 DNA reads TGCGCCAGCAGCCCACAGGGGGTCAGAGATACGCAGTATTTT.